The 18 T cell receptor beta chains reported below all come from one sample, sequenced in a study of graft-versus-host responses after intestinal transplantation. Here immunoSEQ multiplex PCR was the method, and the copy in TCRdb shows in-frame clones only, minus some. The repertoire holds about 100,000 clones, roughly 90% seen once, with about 0.93% in the top ten. No antigen has been assigned to these receptors. Material: unstimulated CD4+ T cells sorted from spleen or lymph node cells, obtained before transplant. Receptors originate from a human donor who was the organ donor for an intestinal transplant.

The rearrangement joins TRBV28 to TRBJ1-4; D not certain. Trimming cost V 6 bases and J 2 bases, with 4 bases left between them. CDR1 is MDHEN, CDR2 SYDVKM, per germline. This CDR3 comprises 12 residues. In DNA form, the CDR3 reads TGTGCCAGCAGAATTACTAATGAAAAACTGTTTTTT. Protein product: CASRITNEKLFF.

The rearrangement links TRBV12-2 to TRBJ2-3; the table's D gene call, TRBD2, was not cross checked with the DNA. TRBV12-2 is tagged as a pseudogene. The CDR3 extends over 18 amino acids. CDR3 sequence reads: CASRLLVVWAGRTDTQYF. The CDR3 DNA follows: TGTGCAAGTCGCTTATTAGTCGTTTGGGCAGGGAGGACAGATACGCAGTATTTT.

This clone was found once. The genes are TRBV30 and TRBJ2-5, with D perhaps matching TRBD1 (6 bases). The germline V and J ends were trimmed by 0 bases and 5 bases, with 16 bases remaining between them. CDR3 size: 15 residues. Per germline, CDR1 GTSNPN and CDR2 SVGIG (reference sequence). CDR3 residues: CAWSVDNRAGETQYF. The CDR3 DNA reads TGTGCCTGGAGTGTAGACAACAGGGCTGGGGAGACCCAGTACTTC.

This rearrangement joins TRBV9 to TRBJ1-6, with D possibly TRBD1 on 5 matching bases. Germline assignment: CDR1 SGDLS and CDR2 YYNGEE. The CDR3 has 17 amino acids. V gave up 0 bases and J gave up 0 bases, with 10 bases separating them. This CDR3 is CASSVAQESSYNSPLHF. For the CDR3, the DNA is TGTGCCAGCAGCGTAGCACAGGAGAGCTCCTATAATTCACCCCTCCACTTT. Full variable domain (missing parts from reference TRBV9 and TRBJ1-6): DSGVTQTPKHLITATGQRVTLRCSPRSGDLSVYWYQQSLDQGLQFLIQYYNGEERAKGNILERFSAQQFPDLHSELNLSSLELGDSALYFCASSVAQESSYNSPLHFGNGTRLTVT.

The chain links TRBV6-1 to TRBJ1-5; D is perhaps TRBD1 (6 bases). V was cut by 0 bases and J by 6 bases, with 15 bases left in between. Germline-derived CDR1 and CDR2 are MNHNS and SASEGT. The CDR3 sequence is 16 residues long. In DNA, the CDR3 is TGTGCCAGCAGTGAAGCGGGGGCAGCGGCCCGTCAGCCCCAGCATTTT. Residues: CASSEAGAAARQPQHF.

The chain couples TRBV18 to TRBJ2-6, with no clear D. This CDR3 has 14 residues. The V end lost 3 bases, the J end lost 2 bases, and 5 bases lay between the germline ends. CDR1 KGHSH and CDR2 LQKENI come from the germline V gene. CDR3 in DNA: TGTGCCAGCTCACCTAGTACTGGGGCCAACGTCCTGACTTTC. Protein: CASSPSTGANVLTF.

This clone occurred a few times. This rearrangement joins TRBV2 to TRBJ2-7; 9 bases align to TRBD2. Trimming took 5 bases from V and 0 from J; bases not matched to a gene: 8. Germline V gene sequence: CDR1 SNHLY, CDR2 FYNNEI. The CDR3 totals 16 residues. The CDR3 loop reads CASSRSSGVFSYEQYF. CDR3 DNA sequence: TGTGCCAGCAGTCGATCTAGCGGGGTTTTCTCCTACGAGCAGTACTTC.

The chain has TRBV7-9 and TRBJ1-1; D ambiguous. Trimming removed 4 bases at V and 5 bases at J, with 8 bases between. The CDR3 has 12 amino acids. In germline, CDR1 is SEHNR, CDR2 FQNEAQ (reference sequence). The CDR3 is CASSSRATEAFF. Here the CDR3 DNA reads TGTGCCAGCAGCTCCCGTGCGACTGAAGCTTTCTTT. Complete variable domain (other parts from reference TRBV7-9 and TRBJ1-1): DTGVSQNPRHKITKRGQNVTFRCDPISEHNRLYWYRQTLGQGPEFLTYFQNEAQLEKSRLLSDRFSAERPKGSFSTLEIQRTEQGDSAMYLCASSSRATEAFFGQGTRLTVV.

The chain employs TRBV28 and TRBJ1-1, with D maybe TRBD1 (6 bases). In germline, CDR1 is MDHEN, CDR2 SYDVKM. The CDR3 is 14 amino acids. V lost 2 bases and J 11 bases, leaving 18 bases between the germline ends. The CDR3 nucleotides are TGTGCCAGCAGTTTACGTACAGGGCGGACTTTTGCTTTCTTT. Translation gives CASSLRTGRTFAFF.

The DNA of the CDR3 is TGTGCCAGCAGTGAAGGGTGGGGGGCTACTAACTATGGCTACACCTTC. Translating it yields CASSEGWGATNYGYTF. The gene calls are TRBV6-1 and TRBJ1-2, with D maybe TRBD1 (6 bases). Germline-derived CDR1 and CDR2 are MNHNS and SASEGT. V dropped 1 base and J dropped 0 bases, with 12 bases sitting between them. The CDR3 covers 16 residues.

V usage is TRBV7-3 and J usage is TRBJ2-7, with TRBD2 matching 13 bases. The CDR3 runs 14 residues. The V gene's germline CDR1 is SGHTA and CDR2 FQGTGA. The J segment lost 5 bases and the V segment lost 5 bases, leaving 3 bases of the junction unmatched. The CDR3 region has the DNA TGTGCCAGCAGCCCCGGGACTAGCGGGGACGAGCAGTACTTC. The encoded protein is CASSPGTSGDEQYF.

V is TRBV5-1 and J is TRBJ1-2; D is unresolved. CDR1 SGHRS and CDR2 YFSETQ come from the germline V gene. This CDR3 spans 15 amino acids. Deletions cut 1 base from V and 8 bases from J, with 18 bases between. The CDR3 DNA sequence: TGCGCCAGCAGCTTGTTTCTCTTCACCGGAGGCGGCTACACCTTC. Translated, it gives CASSLFLFTGGGYTF.

The chain carries TRBV6-1 and TRBJ2-2; tentative D call: TRBD1 (6 bases). In germline, CDR1 is MNHNS, CDR2 SASEGT. With 2 bases removed from V and 5 bases from J, the gap between germline ends came to 15 bases. The CDR3 is 16 residues long. The CDR3 sequence: CASSEIVLGATGELFF. The CDR3 DNA is TGTGCCAGCAGTGAAATAGTCCTGGGGGCAACCGGGGAGCTGTTTTTT.

The chain employs TRBV5-4 and TRBJ2-7; 11 nucleotides match TRBD1. Per the germline V gene, CDR1 is SGHNT and CDR2 is YYREEE (reference sequence). Losses at the gene ends were 5 bases for V and 7 bases for J; bases not matched to a gene: 5. The CDR3 has 13 amino acids. The CDR3 region has the DNA TGTGCCAGCAGACGGACAGGGGGCTCGGAGCAGTACTTC. Translated, it gives CASRRTGGSEQYF.

The V and J genes are TRBV21-1 and TRBJ2-7; the table gives TRBD2 as D, unverified against the DNA. TRBV21-1 is a pseudogene. The CDR3 spans 17 residues. CDR3 bases: TGTGCCAGCAGCACCACTTTAGCGGGGGTGACCTCCTACGAGCAGTACTTC. Its translation is CASSTTLAGVTSYEQYF.

The V gene is TRBV10-1, the J gene TRBJ2-5; tentatively, D is TRBD1 (6 bases). This CDR3 is 13 amino acids long. The ends were cut back, 6 bases at V and 5 bases at J, with 13 bases in the middle. CDR1 is WNHNN, CDR2 SYGVQD, per germline (reference sequence). The CDR3 DNA reads as TGCGCCAGCAGCGTGATTGGGGGCGAGACCCAGTACTTC. This gives the protein CASSVIGGETQYF.

Turning to this clone: The sample has other DNA sequences that encode this CDR3 too. The rearrangement links TRBV30 to TRBJ1-3; no firm D call. The CDR3 loop spans 15 amino acids. The germline V and J ends were trimmed by 0 bases and 0 bases, with 9 bases remaining between them. Looked up from germline, CDR1 is GTSNPN and CDR2 is SVGIG (reference sequence). Here the CDR3 DNA reads TGTGCCTGGAGTGTCCTACAGAGCTCTGGAAACACCATATATTTT. The encoded protein is CAWSVLQSSGNTIYF.

This chain uses TRBV18 with TRBJ1-2; 9 bases line up with TRBD1. The CDR3 spans 16 residues. Germline-derived CDR1 and CDR2 are KGHSH and LQKENI. With V trimmed by 3 bases and J by 4 bases, 9 bases remained unmatched. The CDR3 DNA follows: TGTGCCAGCTCACCGGCCGGGACAGGGAAGTCCTATGGCTACACCTTC. As protein: CASSPAGTGKSYGYTF.